The clone carrying this T cell receptor (beta chain) came up many times. What it binds is unknown. Researchers attached unique molecular identifiers to individual cDNA molecules. From the 5' RACE reads, TCRdb called clonotypes with MiXCR, one entry per CDR3 protein. The table includes roughly 100,000 distinct CDR3 sequences, 10% to 15% detected once. These data are taken from a study of early T cells in non-severe SARS-CoV-2 infection. Study information: RNA in bulk from unsorted whole blood was sequenced, and chains were unpaired.

The V and J ends lost 7 bases and 4 bases respectively, with 14 bases between them. Germline V gene data show CDR1 as SGHRS and CDR2 as YFSETQ. This CDR3 is built from 13 residues. Whole-study results and caveats: VDJdb matching skewed toward anti-spike CD8 responses, missing private and CD4 specificities.

This TCR was recovered from an adult who was a healthcare worker with PCR-confirmed SARS-CoV-2 infection or an uninfected control (not recorded which). V gene TRBV5-1 combines with J gene TRBJ1-1; D is possibly TRBD1 (5 bases). The sequencing sample was made of whole blood. CDR3: CASGAGYGTEAFF. The DNA for the CDR3 is TGCGCCAGCGGGGCAGGGTACGGCACTGAAGCTTTCTTT.